This TCR beta chain was sequenced in a study of T cell repertoires in cytomegalovirus infection. This clonotype was seen a few times. As yet, its antigen is unknown. Study-wide points: Totalled public TCR beta family frequency picked out people who carried CMV plus the relevant HLA.

TCRdb reprocessed the reads with MiXCR, giving one entry per CDR3 protein. The table shows about 500,000 distinct CDR3 sequences, with more than 30% occurring only once. Germline values: CDR1 DFQATT, CDR2 SNEGSKA (reference sequence). The trim removed 3 bases at V and 7 bases at J, leaving 4 bases unmatched. CDR3 size: 12 residues. This receptor was identified in a human donor in good health (CMV status not recorded). Some clones in this sample may be carry-over from other donors' samples. This chain connects TRBV20-1 to TRBJ1-2; TRBD1 aligns across 8 bases. Specimen: cultured PBMCs, collected from culture after CMV antigen stimulation. The CDR3 is CSASITGGGYTF. CDR3 DNA: TGCAGTGCTAGTATCACAGGGGGTGGCTACACCTTC.